A selection of T cell receptor beta chains follows, all from one sample in a study of T cells in Graves' hyperthyroidism and ophthalmopathy. TCRdb recomputed calls from the multiplex PCR reads with MiXCR, one row per CDR3 protein. The sample includes approximately 600,000 distinct CDR3 sequences, less than 25% of them seen just once. The sequenced sample was blood. These receptors all come from a man aged 25 to 40 with Graves' ophthalmopathy. Both conserved end residues are part of each CDR3. D genes are given only for firm matches. Only some rows state a clone size, as once, few, many or a class for expanded clones.

- | - | TRBJ1-1 | TRBV28 | TGTGCCAGCAGGGAGTCGACAGACCGATACACTGAAGCTTTCTTT | CASRESTDRYTEAFF
- | - | TRBJ1-2 | TRBV6-1 | TGTGCCAGCAGTACCCCTGGCTATGGCTACACCTTC | CASSTPGYGYTF
- | - | TRBJ2-7 | TRBV3-1 | TGTGCCGGCAGCCAAGGGGGGAAGCGGGGCTACGAGCAGTACTTC | CAGSQGGKRGYEQYF
many | - | TRBJ1-5 | TRBV2 | TGTGCCAGCAGCGGGACTTATAGCAATCAGCCCCAGCATTTT | CASSGTYSNQPQHF
few | - | TRBJ2-3 | TRBV30 | TGTGCCTGGAGTTTGACACGTAGCACAGATACGCAGTATTTT | CAWSLTRSTDTQYF
- | TRBD1 | TRBJ2-5 | TRBV10-3 | TGTGCCATCAGTGAGCGAGGCGGGACAGGGGGTGGAGAGACCCAGTACTTC | CAISERGGTGGGETQYF
many | TRBD1 | TRBJ2-1 | TRBV18 | TGTGCCAGCTCACCACCCCGGACAGGGGGACACAATGAGCAGTTCTTC | CASSPPRTGGHNEQFF
few | TRBD2 | TRBJ2-1 | TRBV4-1 | TGCGCCAGCAGCCAAGTGGCTAGCGGGAGTGTCGGTAACAATGAGCAGTTCTTC | CASSQVASGSVGNNEQFF
- | - | TRBJ2-1 | TRBV7-3 | TGTGCCAGCAGCTTAGGTGGGGGAATACCCTACAATGAGCAGTTCTTC | CASSLGGGIPYNEQFF
many | TRBD2 | TRBJ2-7 | TRBV28 | TGTGCCAGCAGAGGGAGCGGGGGATTCCTTTACGAGCAGTACTTC | CASRGSGGFLYEQYF
- | TRBD2 | TRBJ2-4 | TRBV12-3/TRBV12-4 | TGTGCCAGCAGTTTTAAAGCGGGAGGCCTAGCCAAAAACATTCAGTACTTC | CASSFKAGGLAKNIQYF
few | - | TRBJ1-4 | TRBV10-3 | TGTGCCATCAGTTCCTCGACAACAACTAATGAAAAACTGTTTTTT | CAISSSTTTNEKLFF
- | - | TRBJ1-5 | TRBV10-2 | TGCGCCAGCAGTGAGCAGGGATTTGGCAATCAGCCCCAGCATTTT | CASSEQGFGNQPQHF
- | TRBD2 | TRBJ2-2 | TRBV29-1 | TGCAGCGTCCCGGGGGGGGGGACCGGGGAGCTGTTTTTT | CSVPGGGTGELFF
many | - | TRBJ2-2 | TRBV12-3/TRBV12-4 | TGTGCCAGCAGACGAACTAGTAAGGTTGATACGTGGGCCGGGGAGCTGTTTTTT | CASRRTSKVDTWAGELFF
many | - | TRBJ2-3 | TRBV20-1 | TGCAGTGCTCCTACAGGGTTCTACACAGATACGCAGTATTTT | CSAPTGFYTDTQYF
many | TRBD1 | TRBJ1-1 | TRBV28 | TGTGCCAGCAGTGCCGAAGGGAGGGGGCGGGTTGAAGCTTTCTTT | CASSAEGRGRVEAFF
- | - | TRBJ2-3 | TRBV7-6 | TGTGCCAGCAGCTTTGGAGTTGTAGGCACAGATACGCAGTATTTT | CASSFGVVGTDTQYF
- | TRBD1 | TRBJ1-1 | TRBV14 | TGTGCCAGCAGCCATTGGACAGGAATGAACACTGAAGCTTTCTTT | CASSHWTGMNTEAFF
many | TRBD2 | TRBJ2-3 | TRBV5-1 | TGCGCCAGCAGCAACTCTCTAGCGGGAGTTCACACAGATACGCAGTATTTT | CASSNSLAGVHTDTQYF
- | - | TRBJ2-7 | TRBV28 | TGTGCCAGCAGTTTAGATTCCGCAGGGGCAAGCTCCTACGAGCAGTACTTC | CASSLDSAGASSYEQYF
- | TRBD2 | TRBJ2-7 | TRBV29-1 | TGCAGCGTTAAGGGACTAGCGGGGCTCTCCTACGAGCAGTACTTC | CSVKGLAGLSYEQYF
few | - | TRBJ1-1 | TRBV12-3/TRBV12-4 | TGTGCCAGCAGTTCTAGGCGAGGAGGGAACACTGAAGCTTTCTTT | CASSSRRGGNTEAFF
many | TRBD2 | TRBJ2-1 | TRBV11-2 | TGTGCCAGCAGCTCAACCACTAGCGGGAGGGACAATGAGCAGTTCTTC | CASSSTTSGRDNEQFF
many | - | TRBJ2-7 | TRBV11-3 | TGTGCCAGCAGCTCCGACAGGTCCTACGAGCAGTACTTC | CASSSDRSYEQYF
few | - | TRBJ2-3 | TRBV20-1 | TGCAGTGCTAGAGATCCCGCGGGATCAAGCACAGATACGCAGTATTTT | CSARDPAGSSTDTQYF
- | - | TRBJ2-2 | TRBV14 | TGTGCCAGCAGCCAAGTAGTGGCGGCAAACACCGGGGAGCTGTTTTTT | CASSQVVAANTGELFF
- | - | TRBJ2-7 | TRBV6-5 | TGTGCCAGCAGTTACGGGGTCGGGAGCTACGAGCAGTACTTC | CASSYGVGSYEQYF
- | TRBD2 | TRBJ2-3 | TRBV6-5 | TGTGCCAGCAGTTACTGGCGGGAGGGGGGCACAGATACGCAGTATTTT | CASSYWREGGTDTQYF
few | TRBD1 | TRBJ2-7 | TRBV6-1 | TGTGCCAGCAGTAAACTGGGACAGGGACAGTACGAGCAGTACTTC | CASSKLGQGQYEQYF
few | TRBD1 | TRBJ1-1 | TRBV13 | TGTGCCAGCAGCGGCCGGACAGGGAACACTGAAGCTTTCTTT | CASSGRTGNTEAFF
- | - | TRBJ2-6 | TRBV3-1 | TGTGCCAGCGGCCAAATGCTAGGCGGGGCCAACGTCCTGACTTTC | CASGQMLGGANVLTF
few | - | TRBJ2-7 | TRBV5-5 | TGTGCCAGCAGCTTGGTCGGCAACCACGAGCAGTACTTC | CASSLVGNHEQYF
few | TRBD1 | TRBJ1-2 | TRBV28 | TGTGCCAGCAGTCCCGGACAGGGTAGAGAGGGCTACACCTTC | CASSPGQGREGYTF
- | - | TRBJ1-1 | TRBV9 | TGTGCCAGCAGCGTAGGGTTATTCGGCGGGGTACATGAAGCTTTCTTT | CASSVGLFGGVHEAFF
once | - | TRBJ1-2 | TRBV29-1 | TGCAGCGTTGATGGACAGAACTATGGCTACACCTTC | CSVDGQNYGYTF
- | - | TRBJ1-2 | TRBV5-5 | TGTGCCAGCAGCCGCCGCCAGACAGATAACTATGGCTACACCTTC | CASSRRQTDNYGYTF
- | - | TRBJ2-3 | TRBV6-2/TRBV6-3 | TGTGCCAGCAGTTCCGGGACTCAAGCGGATACGCAGTATTTT | CASSSGTQADTQYF
many | TRBD2 | TRBJ2-1 | TRBV28 | TGTGCCAGCAGTTCCTGGACTAGCGGGAGTTTCTACAATGAGCAGTTCTTC | CASSSWTSGSFYNEQFF
- | TRBD1 | TRBJ1-5 | TRBV6-4 | TGTGCCAGCAGGCGGACAGGGGCCCATCAGCCCCAGCATTTT | CASRRTGAHQPQHF
many | TRBD2 | TRBJ2-7 | TRBV28 | TGTGCCAGCAGTCCCGGGACTAGCGGGAGGTGGGGCTCCTACGAGCAGTACTTC | CASSPGTSGRWGSYEQYF
few | - | TRBJ1-2 | TRBV6-5 | TGTGCCAGCAGTTACCTTATTGGGGTCGGCGACTATGGCTACACCTTC | CASSYLIGVGDYGYTF
many | - | TRBJ1-4 | TRBV5-1 | TGCGCCAGCAGCTTTGGGCCTAATGAAAAACTGTTTTTT | CASSFGPNEKLFF
- | - | TRBJ2-1 | TRBV7-9 | TGTGCCAGCAGCTTAGGTTTGCGGATCTCCCACAATGAGCAGTTCTTC | CASSLGLRISHNEQFF
- | - | TRBJ1-1 | TRBV6-1 | TGTGCCAGCAGTGCCAGGGTAAGGGGTTATATGAACACTGAAGCTTTCTTT | CASSARVRGYMNTEAFF
few | - | TRBJ2-5 | TRBV5-4 | TGTGCCAGCAGCTTTATCTCAGATGCCCAGTACTTC | CASSFISDAQYF
many | - | TRBJ1-1 | TRBV6-1 | TGTGCCAGCAGTTATCAGATGAACACTGAAGCTTTCTTT | CASSYQMNTEAFF
- | TRBD2 | TRBJ2-5 | TRBV19 | TGTGCCAGTAGTGGGGCTAGCGGGAGAGGACAAGAGACCCAGTACTTC | CASSGASGRGQETQYF
- | TRBD1 | TRBJ1-2 | TRBV7-9 | TGTGCCAGCAGTGATACACTGGGACAGGGGGCCGGCTACACCTTC | CASSDTLGQGAGYTF
- | - | TRBJ2-2 | TRBV20-1 | TGCAGTGCTTCCCGGACAAGGGGCGGCGGGGAGCTGTTTTTT | CSASRTRGGGELFF
few | TRBD1 | TRBJ2-5 | TRBV6-1 | TGTGCCAGCAGACAGGGGGATGGGGAGACCCAGTACTTC | CASRQGDGETQYF
- | TRBD1 | TRBJ2-3 | TRBV19 | TGTGCCAGTGGAATCGGGACAGGGGCGAGAGATACGCAGTATTTT | CASGIGTGARDTQYF
few | TRBD2 | TRBJ2-7 | TRBV4-2 | TGTGCCAGCAGGGAGACTAGCGGGAGTGGATACGAGCAGTACTTC | CASRETSGSGYEQYF
few | - | TRBJ2-7 | TRBV20-1 | TGCAGTGCTCCAGAAACAATATACGAGCAGTACTTC | CSAPETIYEQYF
once | - | TRBJ1-1 | TRBV9 | TGTGCCGGCAGCGACCTAAGCGGTCTTTCAACTGAAGCTTTCTTT | CAGSDLSGLSTEAFF
many | TRBD1 | TRBJ2-1 | TRBV28 | TGTGCCAGCAGGGGACAGGGAGGAGGGAATGAGCAGTTCTTC | CASRGQGGGNEQFF